This T cell receptor beta chain was identified in a study of shared clonotypes between healthy human individuals. Across the whole study: Each donor's CD4 naive and CD4 memory cells filled three plates apiece, CD8 naive two, and CD8 memory one. Study-level results: Among non-shared clonotypes, generation probabilities were lower than among those shared by all four donors.

In germline, CDR1 is MNHNS, CDR2 SASEGT. With 2 bases removed from V and 7 bases from J, the gap between germline ends came to 9 bases. There are 13 residues in the CDR3. This clone was observed a single time. Its antigen is not known. Libraries were prepared by immunoSEQ multiplex PCR; TCRdb keeps only in-frame clonotypes and omits some of them. Of roughly 700,000 clones detected, about 74% appear once; the ten largest clones hold 1.5% to 2%. The chain recombines TRBV6-1 with TRBJ1-5; D is undetermined. The clonotype comes from a woman in her thirties in good health. Source material: memory CD4+ T cells sorted from blood. The subset here: CD45RA-negative fraction. CDR3 sequence reads: CASSENGNQPQHF. The CDR3, as DNA: TGTGCCAGCAGTGAAAATGGAAACCAGCCCCAGCATTTT.